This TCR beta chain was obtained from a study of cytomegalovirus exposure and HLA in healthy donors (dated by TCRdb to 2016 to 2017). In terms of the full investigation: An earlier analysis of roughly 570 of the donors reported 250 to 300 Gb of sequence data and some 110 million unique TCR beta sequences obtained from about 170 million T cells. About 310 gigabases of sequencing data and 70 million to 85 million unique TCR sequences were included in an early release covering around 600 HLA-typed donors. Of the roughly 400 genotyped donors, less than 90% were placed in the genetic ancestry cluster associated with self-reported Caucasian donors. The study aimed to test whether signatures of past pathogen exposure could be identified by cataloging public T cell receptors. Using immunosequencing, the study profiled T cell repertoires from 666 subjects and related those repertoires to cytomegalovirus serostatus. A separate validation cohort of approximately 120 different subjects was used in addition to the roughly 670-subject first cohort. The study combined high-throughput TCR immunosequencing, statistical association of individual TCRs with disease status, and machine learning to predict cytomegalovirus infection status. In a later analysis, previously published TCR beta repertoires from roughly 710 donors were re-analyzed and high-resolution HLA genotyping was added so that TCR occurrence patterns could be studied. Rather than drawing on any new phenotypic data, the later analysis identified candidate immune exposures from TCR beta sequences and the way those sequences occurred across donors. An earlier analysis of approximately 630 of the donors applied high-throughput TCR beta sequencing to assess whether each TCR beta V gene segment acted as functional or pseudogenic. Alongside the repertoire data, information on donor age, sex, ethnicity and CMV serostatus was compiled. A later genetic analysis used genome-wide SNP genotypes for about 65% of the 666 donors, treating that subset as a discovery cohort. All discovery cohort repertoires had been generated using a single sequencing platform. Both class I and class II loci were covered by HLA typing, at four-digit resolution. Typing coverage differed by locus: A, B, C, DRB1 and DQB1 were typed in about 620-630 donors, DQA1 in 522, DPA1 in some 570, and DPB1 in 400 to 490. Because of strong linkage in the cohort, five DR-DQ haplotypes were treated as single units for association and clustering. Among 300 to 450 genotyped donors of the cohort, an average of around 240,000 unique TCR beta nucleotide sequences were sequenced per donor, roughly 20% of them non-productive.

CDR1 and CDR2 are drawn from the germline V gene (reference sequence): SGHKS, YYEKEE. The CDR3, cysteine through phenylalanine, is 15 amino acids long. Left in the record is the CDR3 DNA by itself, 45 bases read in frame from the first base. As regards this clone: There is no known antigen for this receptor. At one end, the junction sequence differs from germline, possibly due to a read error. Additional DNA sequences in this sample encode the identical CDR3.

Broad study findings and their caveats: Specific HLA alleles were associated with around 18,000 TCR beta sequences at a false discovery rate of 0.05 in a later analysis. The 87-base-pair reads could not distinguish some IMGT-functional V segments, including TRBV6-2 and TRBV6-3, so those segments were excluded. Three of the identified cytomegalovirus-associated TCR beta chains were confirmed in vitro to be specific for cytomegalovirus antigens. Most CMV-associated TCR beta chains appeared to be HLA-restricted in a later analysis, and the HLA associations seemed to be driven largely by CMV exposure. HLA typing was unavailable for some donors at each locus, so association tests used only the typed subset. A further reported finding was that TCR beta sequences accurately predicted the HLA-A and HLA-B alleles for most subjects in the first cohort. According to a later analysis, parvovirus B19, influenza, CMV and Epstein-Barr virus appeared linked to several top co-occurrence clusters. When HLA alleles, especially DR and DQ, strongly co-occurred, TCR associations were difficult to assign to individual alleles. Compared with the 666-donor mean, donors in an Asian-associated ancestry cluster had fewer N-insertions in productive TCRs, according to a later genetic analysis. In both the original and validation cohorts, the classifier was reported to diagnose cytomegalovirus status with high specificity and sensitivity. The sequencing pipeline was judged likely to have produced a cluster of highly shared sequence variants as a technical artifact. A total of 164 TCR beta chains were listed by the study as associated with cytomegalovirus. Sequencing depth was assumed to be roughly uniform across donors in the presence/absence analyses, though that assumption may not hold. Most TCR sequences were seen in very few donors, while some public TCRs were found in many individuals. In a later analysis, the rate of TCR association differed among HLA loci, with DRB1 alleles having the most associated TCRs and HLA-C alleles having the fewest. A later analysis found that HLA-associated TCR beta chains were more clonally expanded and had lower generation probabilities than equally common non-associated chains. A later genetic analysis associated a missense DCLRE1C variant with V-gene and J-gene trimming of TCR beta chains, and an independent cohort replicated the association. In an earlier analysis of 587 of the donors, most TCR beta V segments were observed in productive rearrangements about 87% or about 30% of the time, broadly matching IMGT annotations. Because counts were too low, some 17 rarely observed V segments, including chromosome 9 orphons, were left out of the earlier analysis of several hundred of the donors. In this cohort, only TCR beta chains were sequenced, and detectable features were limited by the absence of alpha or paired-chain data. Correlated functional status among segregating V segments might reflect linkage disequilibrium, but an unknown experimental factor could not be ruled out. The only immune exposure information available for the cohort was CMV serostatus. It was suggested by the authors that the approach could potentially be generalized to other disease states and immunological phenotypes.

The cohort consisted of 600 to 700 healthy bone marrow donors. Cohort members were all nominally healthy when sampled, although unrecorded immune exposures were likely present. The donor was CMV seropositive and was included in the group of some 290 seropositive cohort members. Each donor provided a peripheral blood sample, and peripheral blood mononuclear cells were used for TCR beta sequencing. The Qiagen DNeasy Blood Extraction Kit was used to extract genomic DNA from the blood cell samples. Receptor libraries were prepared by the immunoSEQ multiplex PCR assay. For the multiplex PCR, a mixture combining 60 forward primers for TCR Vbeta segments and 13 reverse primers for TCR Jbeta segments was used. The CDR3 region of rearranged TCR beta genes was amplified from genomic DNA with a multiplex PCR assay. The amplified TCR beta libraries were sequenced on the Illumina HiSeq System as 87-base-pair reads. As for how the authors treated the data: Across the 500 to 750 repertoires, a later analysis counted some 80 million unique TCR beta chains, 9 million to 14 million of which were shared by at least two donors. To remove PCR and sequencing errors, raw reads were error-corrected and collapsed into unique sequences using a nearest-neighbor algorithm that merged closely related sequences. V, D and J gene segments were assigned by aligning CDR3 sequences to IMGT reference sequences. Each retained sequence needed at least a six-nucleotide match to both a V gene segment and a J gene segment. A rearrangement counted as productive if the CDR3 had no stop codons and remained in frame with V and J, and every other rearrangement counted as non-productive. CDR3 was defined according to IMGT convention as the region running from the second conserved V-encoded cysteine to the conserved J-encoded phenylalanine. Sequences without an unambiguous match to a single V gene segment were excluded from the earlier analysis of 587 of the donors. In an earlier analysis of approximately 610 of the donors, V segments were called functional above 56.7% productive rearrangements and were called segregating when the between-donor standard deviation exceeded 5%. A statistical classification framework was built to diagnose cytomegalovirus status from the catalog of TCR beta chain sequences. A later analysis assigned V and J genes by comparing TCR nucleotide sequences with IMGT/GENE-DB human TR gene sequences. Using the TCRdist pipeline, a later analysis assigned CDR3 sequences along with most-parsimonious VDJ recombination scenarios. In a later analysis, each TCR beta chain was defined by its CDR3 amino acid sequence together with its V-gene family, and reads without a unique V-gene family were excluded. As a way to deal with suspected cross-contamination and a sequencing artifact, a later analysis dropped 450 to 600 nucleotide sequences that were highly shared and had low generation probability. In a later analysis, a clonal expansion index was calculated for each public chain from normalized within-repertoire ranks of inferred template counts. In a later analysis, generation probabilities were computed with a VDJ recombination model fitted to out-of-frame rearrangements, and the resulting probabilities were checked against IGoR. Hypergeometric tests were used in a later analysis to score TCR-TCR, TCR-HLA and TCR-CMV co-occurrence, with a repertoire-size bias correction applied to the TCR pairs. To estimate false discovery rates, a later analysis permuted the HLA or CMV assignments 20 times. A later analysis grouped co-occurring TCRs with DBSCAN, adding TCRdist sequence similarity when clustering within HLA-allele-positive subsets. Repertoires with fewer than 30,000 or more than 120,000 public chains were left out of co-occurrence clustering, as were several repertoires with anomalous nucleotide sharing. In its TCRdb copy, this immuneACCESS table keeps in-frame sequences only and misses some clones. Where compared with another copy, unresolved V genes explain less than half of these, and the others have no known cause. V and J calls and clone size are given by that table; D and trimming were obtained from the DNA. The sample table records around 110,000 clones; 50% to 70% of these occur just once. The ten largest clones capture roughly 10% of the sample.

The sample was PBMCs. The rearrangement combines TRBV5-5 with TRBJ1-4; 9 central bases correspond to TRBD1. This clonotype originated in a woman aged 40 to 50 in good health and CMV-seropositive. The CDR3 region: CASSLAGTGNEKLFF. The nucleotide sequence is TGTGCCAGCAGCTTGGCCGGGACAGGGAATGAAAAGCTGTTTTTT.